This passage covers 9 T cell receptor beta chains from one sample sequenced in a study of T cells in Graves' hyperthyroidism and ophthalmopathy. TCR beta CDR3 regions were amplified from RNA. HTBI primers were the set used in a first-round RT-PCR of the TCR CDR3. From the multiplex PCR reads, TCRdb called clonotypes with MiXCR, one entry per CDR3 protein. The repertoire holds hundreds of thousands of distinct CDR3 sequences, with approximately 24% as singletons. The source material was blood. Receptors originate from a woman in her thirties with Graves' ophthalmopathy.

This clonotype was seen more than once but under ten times. The J gene is TRBJ2-2, the V gene TRBV20-1; TRBD2 matches at 10 bases. The J segment lost 1 base and the V segment lost 3 bases, leaving 5 bases of the junction unmatched. CDR1 and CDR2 (germline): DFQATT, SNEGSKA (reference sequence). This CDR3 has 16 residues. The chain's CDR3 is CSARQSGRGNTGELFF. CDR3 bases: TGCAGTGCTAGGCAGAGCGGGAGGGGGAACACCGGGGAGCTGTTTTTT.

This clonotype was recorded at least ten times. The genes are TRBV6-5 and TRBJ1-1; D is possibly TRBD1 (6 bases). CDR3 length equals 14 residues. Germline CDR1 MNHEY, CDR2 SVGAGI. The ends were cut back, 10 bases at V and 1 base at J, with 16 bases in the middle. CDR3 sequence reads: CATHRTDGNTEAFF. The CDR3 DNA reads as TGTGCCACCCATAGGACAGATGGGAACACTGAAGCTTTCTTT.

This clonotype was detected many times. This sequence joins TRBV4-3 and TRBJ1-2, with D possibly TRBD1 on 6 matching bases. The CDR3 has 16 amino acids. The V end lost 0 bases, the J end lost 2 bases, and 13 bases lay between the germline ends. Germline V gene lookup returns CDR1 LGHNA and CDR2 YSLEER. CDR3 nucleotides: TGCGCCAGCAGCCAAGACTGGCAGGGGCGCAACTATGGCTACACCTTC. It specifies CASSQDWQGRNYGYTF.

This clonotype was recorded at least ten times. The chain joins TRBV27 to TRBJ2-7; D gene unclear. From germline, CDR1 is MNHEY and CDR2 SMNVEV (reference sequence). This CDR3 is 14 amino acids long. Trimming took off 3 bases at V and 2 bases at J, with 11 bases between the two ends. CDR3 nucleotides: TGTGCCAGCAGTTTGTTCAGTCCAACCTACGAGCAGTACTTC. Amino acid sequence: CASSLFSPTYEQYF.

This clonotype came up many times. The rearrangement joins TRBV11-2 to TRBJ2-7, with D possibly called TRBD1 or TRBD2 (5 bases each). CDR1 and CDR2 (germline): SGHAT, FQNNGV. V gave up 0 bases and J gave up 2 bases, with 11 bases separating them. This CDR3 has 15 amino acids. The CDR3 region is CASSLEGVGAYEQYF. The DNA for the CDR3 is TGTGCCAGCAGCTTAGAGGGAGTAGGGGCCTACGAGCAGTACTTC.

This clonotype was counted between two and nine times. The chain couples TRBV12-3 or TRBV12-4 to TRBJ1-6, with no clear D. Between the trimmed V and J ends, which lost 0 bases and 9 bases, there was a span of 12 bases. The CDR3 contains 15 residues. The CDR3 sequence: CASSLASGMSSPLHF. The CDR3 bases are TGTGCCAGCAGTTTAGCGTCGGGAATGAGTTCACCCCTCCACTTT.

At least ten counts were recorded for this clonotype. The chain couples TRBV6-1 to TRBJ2-7, with 9 positions matching TRBD1. V lost 6 bases, J lost 5 bases, and 11 bases stayed unmatched. The CDR3 extends over 15 amino acids. Per germline, CDR1 MNHNS and CDR2 SASEGT. CDR3 bases: TGTGCCAGCAGGACATCCGGGACAGGGTTACACGAGCAGTACTTC. Protein sequence: CASRTSGTGLHEQYF.

This clonotype was seen at least ten times. J is TRBJ2-5 and V is TRBV7-9, with TRBD1 as a possible D gene (6 bases). The V end was cut by 5 bases, the J end by 5 bases, with 18 bases between. The germline CDR1 and CDR2 sequences are SEHNR and FQNEAQ (reference sequence). The CDR3 length is 15 residues. The CDR3: CASSGGWDTQETQYF. CDR3 bases: TGTGCCAGCAGCGGGGGCTGGGACACACAGGAGACCCAGTACTTC.

This clonotype was detected only a few times. This chain uses TRBV12-3 or TRBV12-4 with TRBJ2-3; D unresolved. There are 14 residues in the CDR3. Trimming shortened V by 2 bases and J by 0 bases, and 6 bases separated the two germline ends. CDR3 sequence (DNA): TGTGCCAGCAGTTTAAGGTTGAGCACAGATACGCAGTATTTT. Translating it yields CASSLRLSTDTQYF.